These 27 T cell receptor beta chains were all obtained from the same sample, sequenced in a study of immune cell composition in non-small cell lung cancer. Measured with immunoSEQ multiplex PCR; TCRdb has only the in-frame clones, and not every one. The sample holds thousands of clones, under 70% seen once. Normal lung was taken at the farthest possible site, at least 3 cm from tumour. Sequenced material: non-adjacent lung tissue. The receptors originated from a human donor with non-small cell lung cancer.

The chain links TRBV7-2 to TRBJ2-3; D is unclear. The germline V gene has CDR1 SGHTA and CDR2 FQGNSA. Deletions cut 5 bases from V and 0 bases from J, with 9 bases between. This CDR3 is built from 14 residues. For the CDR3, the DNA is TGTGCCAGCAGCACTTATAGTAGCACAGATACGCAGTATTTT. As protein: CASSTYSSTDTQYF.

This clone was found a few times. The gene calls are TRBV10-1 and TRBJ1-1; no clear D gene. Between the trimmed V and J ends, which lost 0 bases and 0 bases, there was a span of 14 bases. This CDR3 comprises 17 residues. From germline, CDR1 is WNHNN and CDR2 SYGVQD (reference sequence). CDR3 DNA sequence: TGCGCCAGCAGTGAGTCGCCCAGAGGAGAGTTGAACACTGAAGCTTTCTTT. Its translation is CASSESPRGELNTEAFF.

The chain uses TRBV15 and TRBJ1-1; tentatively, D is TRBD1 (6 bases). CDR1 is LNHNV and CDR2 is YYDKDF in the germline V gene (reference sequence). The ends were cut back, 2 bases at V and 8 bases at J, with 15 bases in the middle. The CDR3 contains 14 residues. This CDR3 reads CATSRKEDRLEAFF. As DNA, the CDR3 is TGTGCCACCAGCAGAAAGGAGGACAGACTCGAAGCTTTCTTT.

V usage is TRBV30 and J usage is TRBJ1-1; no reliable D call. This CDR3 has 12 amino acids. Germline-derived CDR1 and CDR2 are GTSNPN and SVGIG (reference sequence). Trimming cost V 8 bases and J 4 bases, with 14 bases left between them. The CDR3 nucleotides are TGTGCCAAGCGTGAGGGTAGCACTGAAGCTTTCTTT. It translates to CAKREGSTEAFF.

The chain combines TRBV5-1 with TRBJ1-1, with 9 nucleotides matching TRBD1. CDR1 is SGHRS, CDR2 YFSETQ, per germline. CDR3 length: 16 residues. V gave up 0 bases and J gave up 3 bases; unmatched junction bases: 6. The CDR3 coding sequence is TGCGCCAGCAGCTTGGCCGGGACAGGGTGGCACACTGAAGCTTTCTTT. Its protein is CASSLAGTGWHTEAFF.

The V call is TRBV12-1, the J call TRBJ1-5; the D segment call TRBD1 is taken from the table without a DNA check. TRBV12-1 is reported as a pseudogene. The CDR3 has 14 amino acids. The CDR3 is CASSLVRGQQPQHF. CDR3 nucleotide sequence: TGTGCCAGCAGCTTGGTCAGGGGGCAACAGCCCCAGCATTTT.

This clone was recorded a few times. V usage is TRBV4-1 and J usage is TRBJ1-2; a weak D match, TRBD1 (5 bases). The V gene lost 2 bases and the J gene lost 5 bases, with 18 bases spanning the gap. The CDR3 runs to 16 residues. Germline V gene data show CDR1 as MGHRA and CDR2 as YSYEKL. The CDR3 loop reads CASSQRGRGPTYGYTF. CDR3 nucleotides: TGCGCCAGCAGCCAACGTGGGCGGGGACCAACGTATGGCTACACCTTC.

The chain joins TRBV5-8 to TRBJ2-1, with TRBD1 identical over 7 bases. V lost 4 bases and J lost 2; bases outside the gene matches: 6. The CDR3 extends over 15 amino acids. The germline V gene has CDR1 SGHTS and CDR2 YDEGEE. CDR3 in amino acids: CASSLTGLPYNEQFF. CDR3 nucleotides: TGTGCCAGCAGCCTGACAGGGTTACCCTACAATGAGCAGTTCTTC. Using reference TRBV5-8 and TRBJ2-1 for the parts outside the CDR3, the full variable domain is EAGVTQSPTHLIKTRGQQATLRCSPISGHTSVYWYQQALGLGLQFLLWYDEGEERNRGNFPPRFSGRQFPNYSSELNVNALELEDSALYLCASSLTGLPYNEQFFGPGTRLTVL.

This clone was counted once. The chain uses TRBV4-1 and TRBJ1-2, with unresolved D. Trimming left V 0 bases short and J 3 bases short, with 14 bases between. This CDR3 is built from 16 residues. Germline-derived CDR1 and CDR2 are MGHRA and YSYEKL. The CDR3, as DNA: TGCGCCAGCAGCCAAGATTCGTGGTTCCGGGACTATGGCTACACCTTC. As protein: CASSQDSWFRDYGYTF.

V and J are TRBV25-1 and TRBJ2-7; D ambiguous. Germline V gene sequence: CDR1 MGHDK, CDR2 SYGVNS. The CDR3 has 13 amino acids. Trimming pared 7 bases from V and 0 bases from J, leaving 10 bases between. The CDR3 sequence is CASKFDNSYEQYF. CDR3 in DNA: TGTGCCAGCAAGTTCGACAACTCCTACGAGCAGTACTTC.

This clone was seen a few times. The genes are TRBV5-4 and TRBJ2-7; 7 positions agree with TRBD2. The trim removed 1 base at V and 5 bases at J, leaving 6 bases unmatched. In germline, CDR1 is SGHNT, CDR2 YYREEE (reference sequence). The CDR3 is made up of 14 amino acids. CDR3 sequence: CASSLSGRADEQYF. Here the CDR3 DNA reads TGTGCCAGCAGCTTGAGTGGGAGGGCCGACGAGCAGTACTTC.

This clone has a handful of counts. The V call is TRBV7-9, the J call TRBJ1-3; 7 bases are shared with TRBD1. Germline loops: CDR1 SEHNR, CDR2 FQNEAQ (reference sequence). The junction had 6 bases not matched to a gene; V was cut back by 3 bases and J by 4 bases. There are 15 residues in the CDR3. In DNA form, the CDR3 reads TGTGCCAGCAGCTTCACCGGGGGACAGGGAAACACCATATATTTT. The encoded protein is CASSFTGGQGNTIYF.

This sequence joins TRBV28 and TRBJ2-5; 7 nucleotides align to TRBD2. The junction had 4 bases not matched to a gene; V was cut back by 5 bases and J by 1 base. The CDR3 length is 14 residues. The germline CDR1 and CDR2 sequences are MDHEN and SYDVKM. CDR3 DNA: TGTGCCAGCAGTCCCTGGGGGGGCCAAGAGACCCAGTACTTC. This codes for CASSPWGGQETQYF.

In its sample, this clone was seen a few times. This chain connects TRBV27 to TRBJ2-2; TRBD2 matches at 8 bases. J lost 6 bases, V lost 6 bases, and 9 bases had no gene match. The germline gives CDR1 MNHEY, CDR2 SMNVEV (reference sequence). The CDR3 is 15 amino acids. The CDR3 loop is CASSRSGVKPGELFF. The DNA of the CDR3 is TGTGCCAGCAGCCGTAGCGGGGTAAAACCCGGGGAGCTGTTTTTT.

CDR3 region: CAATGLAGGEQFF. The CDR3, as DNA: TGCGCCGCCACGGGACTAGCGGGAGGTGAGCAGTTCTTC. The chain couples TRBV5-1 to TRBJ2-1, with TRBD2 matching over 15 bases. Germline V lookup: CDR1 SGHRS, CDR2 YFSETQ. V lost 10 bases and J lost 9; bases outside the gene matches: 5. CDR3 length equals 13 residues.

V is TRBV11-2 and J is TRBJ2-1, with TRBD1 matching 7 bases. The CDR3 has 14 residues. The J segment lost 3 bases and the V segment lost 4 bases, leaving 3 bases of the junction unmatched. Germline CDR1 is SGHAT and CDR2 is FQNNGV. The CDR3 region is CASSSGQVYNEQFF. Here the CDR3 DNA reads TGTGCCAGCAGCTCAGGACAGGTCTACAATGAGCAGTTCTTC.

The rearrangement uses TRBV30 and TRBJ2-3; D is perhaps TRBD1 (6 bases). The CDR3 is 14 residues long. The V gene's germline CDR1 is GTSNPN and CDR2 SVGIG (reference sequence). Trimming removed 0 bases from V and 5 bases from J, with 12 bases in between. CDR3 residues: CAWSVIQGVDTQYF. The CDR3 coding sequence is TGTGCCTGGAGTGTTATACAGGGAGTAGATACGCAGTATTTT.

This chain joins TRBV6-6 and TRBJ1-2, with TRBD1 matching over 8 bases. Germline lookup yields CDR1 MNHNY and CDR2 SVGAGI (reference sequence). J lost 1 base, V lost 5 bases, and 9 bases had no gene match. The CDR3 sequence is 16 residues long. Here the CDR3 DNA reads TGTGCCAGCAGTCCCCGGACAGGGAGGAGTAACTATGGCTACACCTTC. As protein: CASSPRTGRSNYGYTF.

The rearrangement links TRBV5-8 to TRBJ2-5; 11 bases agree with TRBD2. The V segment lost 4 bases and the J segment 4 bases; nucleotides outside the gene matches: 3. The CDR3 is 14 amino acids. Per the germline V gene, CDR1 is SGHTS and CDR2 is YDEGEE. DNA of the CDR3: TGTGCCAGCAGCCACGGGACTAGCGGAGAGACCCAGTACTTC. It encodes CASSHGTSGETQYF.

Judged by abundance, this clone is medium-sized. This sequence joins TRBV6-1 and TRBJ2-3, with 9 bases aligning to TRBD1. The CDR3 is 13 residues long. V dropped 8 bases and J dropped 2; count of bases not matched to a gene: 2. CDR1 is MNHNS, CDR2 SASEGT, per germline. CDR3 nucleotide sequence: TGTGCCAGCCGGGACAGGGTCACAGATACGCAGTATTTT. This sequence encodes CASRDRVTDTQYF.

This clone showed up just a few times. The chain carries TRBV10-3 and TRBJ1-4, with 9 bases aligning to TRBD1. After removal of 9 bases from V and 7 bases from J, the junction contained 3 bases not matched to a gene. Germline V gene lookup returns CDR1 ENHRY and CDR2 SYGVKD. CDR3 length: 12 amino acids. The CDR3 DNA reads TGTGCCATTGGACAGGGGTCTGAAAAACTGTTTTTT. Its protein is CAIGQGSEKLFF.

This clone was counted between two and nine times. The sample carries other DNA sequences with the same CDR3. The rearrangement links TRBV4-1 to TRBJ1-5; D call uncertain. From germline, CDR1 is MGHRA and CDR2 YSYEKL. Trimming shortened V by 1 base and J by 0 bases, and 7 bases separated the two germline ends. This CDR3 has 15 amino acids. CDR3 protein: CASSQVPGSNQPQHF. CDR3 nucleotide sequence: TGCGCCAGCAGCCAAGTTCCGGGTAGCAATCAGCCCCAGCATTTT.

This rearrangement joins TRBV11-3 to TRBJ2-3; 10 positions match TRBD2. CDR3 size: 17 residues. Germline V lookup: CDR1 SGHNT, CDR2 YENEEA. V dropped 5 bases and J dropped 3; count of bases not matched to a gene: 11. The CDR3 DNA sequence: TGTGCCAGCAGCAGCCCCACGCTAGCGGGAGTTACAGATACGCAGTATTTT. Translating it yields CASSSPTLAGVTDTQYF.

This clone is termed medium-sized. This CDR3 reads CASSYQAGANYGYTF. Written as DNA, the CDR3 is TGTGCCAGCAGTTATCAGGCTGGCGCTAACTATGGCTACACCTTC. This chain links TRBV6-6 with TRBJ1-2, with D uncertain. Trimming took 3 bases from V and 0 from J, leaving 11 bases between them. The CDR3 has 15 residues. The germline V gene has CDR1 MNHNY and CDR2 SVGAGI (reference sequence).

In this sample, this clone turned up once. For the CDR3, the DNA is TGTGCCAGCTCGCGGCCCAAAGATACGCAGTATTTT. It is translated as CASSRPKDTQYF. This chain uses TRBV27 with TRBJ2-3; no definite D call. Trimming took 8 bases from V and 5 from J, leaving 11 bases between them. Germline V gene data show CDR1 as MNHEY and CDR2 as SMNVEV (reference sequence). The CDR3 covers 12 residues.

This chain uses TRBV6-6 with TRBJ1-2, with TRBD1 matching over 7 bases. Trimming at V came to 7 bases and at J to 1 base, leaving 3 bases not matched to a gene. Germline V CDR1 and CDR2: MNHNY, SVGAGI (reference sequence). The length of the CDR3 is 13 residues. The CDR3 loop reads CASMDRSNYGYTF. The DNA for the CDR3 is TGTGCCAGCATGGACAGGAGTAACTATGGCTACACCTTC.

The chain employs TRBV29-1 and TRBJ1-2; 7 nucleotides align to TRBD1. Germline V lookup: CDR1 SQVTM, CDR2 ANQGSEA. CDR3 length: 11 residues. The CDR3, as DNA: TGCGGAGACGACGACAGGGATGGCTACACCTTC. Amino acids: CGDDDRDGYTF. Variable domain in full (rest from reference TRBV29-1 and TRBJ1-2): SAVISQKPSRDICQRGTSLTIQCQVDSQVTMMFWYRQQPGQSLTLIATANQGSEATYESGFVIDKFPISRPNLTFSTLTVSNMSPEDSSIYLCGDDDRDGYTFGSGTRLTVV.